This passage covers 28 T cell receptor beta chains from one sample sequenced in a study of T cells in Graves' hyperthyroidism and ophthalmopathy. Authors of the study amplified TCR beta CDR3 regions from RNA transcripts. The primer set for the first-round RT-PCR of the TCR CDR3 was HTBI. In TCRdb, the multiplex PCR reads were re-called with MiXCR into one record per CDR3 protein. The sample records about 180,000 distinct CDR3 sequences, 9.4% being singletons. Sequencing input: blood. The receptor set was obtained from a woman aged 18-30 years with Graves' hyperthyroidism that later progressed to Graves' ophthalmopathy.

This clonotype was seen at least ten times. This sequence joins TRBV7-9 and TRBJ2-1; D is ambiguous. Germline loops: CDR1 SEHNR, CDR2 FQNEAQ (reference sequence). The length of the CDR3 is 14 residues. Trimming shortened V by 5 bases and J by 5 bases, and 13 bases separated the two germline ends. CDR3 in amino acids: CASSTGRTNNEQFF. The CDR3, as DNA: TGTGCCAGCAGCACCGGACGGACCAACAATGAGCAGTTCTTC.

In this sample, this clonotype turned up many times. The rearrangement joins TRBV11-2 to TRBJ2-3, with 9 bases identical to TRBD2. The germline V gene encodes CDR1 SGHAT and CDR2 FQNNGV. V lost 1 base and J lost 6; bases outside the gene matches: 5. CDR3 length equals 15 residues. The CDR3 is CASSLGLAGRDTQYF. In DNA, the CDR3 is TGTGCCAGCAGCTTAGGCCTAGCGGGACGGGATACGCAGTATTTT.

Turning to this clonotype: The junction does not match germline at one end; this may be a read error. The chain recombines TRBV15 with TRBJ2-3; the D call may be TRBD1 or TRBD2 (6 bases each). The CDR3 consists of 17 residues. Germline assignment: CDR1 LNHNV and CDR2 YYDKDF (reference sequence). CDR3 DNA sequence: TGTGCCACCAGCAGAGGTGTGGGGGGCTTTAACACAGATACGCGGTATTTT. This codes for CATSRGVGGFNTDTRYF.

V usage is TRBV11-1 and J usage is TRBJ2-1; TRBD2 aligns across 12 bases. The CDR3 length is 20 residues. CDR1 and CDR2 from the germline V gene are SGHAT and FQDESV (reference sequence). J gave up 4 bases and V 3 bases, and 16 bases lay outside the gene matches. In nucleotides, the CDR3 is TGTGCCAGCAGCTTCCCTAGCGGGGGGACTAGCGGGTTAGGGTACAATGAGCAGTTCTTC. Translation gives CASSFPSGGTSGLGYNEQFF.

This clonotype has at least ten counts. The V gene is TRBV5-1, the J gene TRBJ1-1; D may be TRBD1 (6 bases). Per the germline V gene, CDR1 is SGHRS and CDR2 is YFSETQ. The CDR3 totals 13 residues. V dropped 0 bases and J dropped 10 bases, with 13 bases sitting between them. CDR3 sequence: CASSLGSTGVAFF. The CDR3 DNA reads TGCGCCAGCAGCTTGGGATCGACAGGAGTAGCTTTCTTT.

This clonotype was detected many times. The rearrangement links TRBV12-3 or TRBV12-4 to TRBJ1-1, with unresolved D. With 5 bases removed from V and 2 bases from J, the gap between germline ends came to 12 bases. The CDR3 is 14 amino acids. Written as DNA, the CDR3 is TGTGCCAGCAGTCCACGGACTTTCAACACTGAAGCTTTCTTT. It translates to CASSPRTFNTEAFF.

This clonotype was recorded at least ten times. J is TRBJ2-6 and V is TRBV2; 8 bases agree with TRBD1. Germline V CDR1 and CDR2: SNHLY, FYNNEI. Trimming took 6 bases from V and 0 from J; bases not matched to a gene: 10. The CDR3 has 18 amino acids. CDR3 protein: CASRGRGRRLSGANVLTF. The CDR3 DNA reads as TGTGCCAGCAGAGGCAGGGGGCGCCGCCTCTCTGGGGCCAACGTCCTGACTTTC. The complete variable domain, with remaining parts taken from reference TRBV2 and TRBJ2-6, reads EPEVTQTPSHQVTQMGQEVILRCVPISNHLYFYWYRQILGQKVEFLVSFYNNEISEKSEIFDDQFSVERPDGSNFTLKIRSTKLEDSAMYFCASRGRGRRLSGANVLTFGAGSRLTVL.

In its sample, this clonotype was seen many times. J is TRBJ1-2 and V is TRBV4-1; TRBD1 is a possible D gene (6 bases). This CDR3 is built from 16 residues. Between the trimmed V and J ends, which lost 1 base and 5 bases, there was a span of 17 bases. Looked up from germline, CDR1 is MGHRA and CDR2 is YSYEKL. Here the CDR3 DNA reads TGCGCCAGCAGCCAAGGGACAGTCGGCGTACGGTATGGCTACACCTTC. As protein: CASSQGTVGVRYGYTF.

This clonotype was counted ten times or more. The J gene is TRBJ1-6, the V gene TRBV28; D possibly corresponds to TRBD1 (6 bases). The CDR3 contains 15 residues. The germline V and J ends were trimmed by 2 bases and 9 bases, with 14 bases remaining between them. Germline CDR1 MDHEN, CDR2 SYDVKM. CDR3 protein: CASSLSTGWGSPLHF. CDR3 coding DNA: TGTGCCAGCAGTTTAAGTACAGGGTGGGGTTCACCCCTCCACTTT. Variable domain in full (rest from reference TRBV28 and TRBJ1-6): DVKVTQSSRYLVKRTGEKVFLECVQDMDHENMFWYRQDPGLGLRLIYFSYDVKMKEKGDIPEGYSVSREKKERFSLILESASTNQTSMYLCASSLSTGWGSPLHFGNGTRLTVT.

This clonotype was found many times. This sequence joins TRBV20-1 and TRBJ2-5, with a possible D match to TRBD1 (6 bases). Germline CDR1 and CDR2: DFQATT and SNEGSKA (reference sequence). V was cut by 3 bases and J by 9 bases, with 17 bases left in between. CDR3 length equals 13 residues. The CDR3 sequence: CSARGATVSAQYF. The CDR3 coding sequence is TGCAGTGCTAGGGGGGCCACGGTATCGGCCCAGTACTTC.

This clonotype was counted many times. The chain recombines TRBV3-1 with TRBJ1-4; tentative D call: TRBD1 (5 bases). The CDR3 is 16 residues long. Trimming removed 4 bases at V and 2 bases at J, with 14 bases between. The germline CDR1 and CDR2 sequences are LGHDT and YNNKEL (reference sequence). The CDR3: CASSPQQTATNEKLFF. The CDR3 nucleotides read TGTGCCAGCAGCCCACAACAGACAGCGACTAATGAAAAACTGTTTTTT.

This clonotype came up a few times. The chain joins TRBV20-1 to TRBJ2-3, with D perhaps TRBD1 (5 bases). This CDR3 is built from 11 residues. The germline CDR1 and CDR2 sequences are DFQATT and SNEGSKA (reference sequence). V lost 8 bases, J lost 3 bases, and 9 bases lay in between. The CDR3 region has the DNA TGCAGTAGCAGGGTAACAGATACGCAGTATTTT. This gives the protein CSSRVTDTQYF.

This clonotype was observed many times. The gene calls are TRBV20-1 and TRBJ2-2, with TRBD2 matching over 11 bases. From germline, CDR1 is DFQATT and CDR2 SNEGSKA (reference sequence). The CDR3 totals 18 residues. J gave up 1 base and V 0 bases, and 7 bases lay outside the gene matches. The CDR3 sequence is CSARDLRLAGGNTGELFF. DNA for the CDR3: TGCAGTGCTAGAGATCTGCGGCTAGCGGGGGGGAACACCGGGGAGCTGTTTTTT.

At least ten counts were recorded for this clonotype. This chain uses TRBV3-1 with TRBJ1-5; D ambiguous. The CDR3 loop spans 13 amino acids. The V gene lost 4 bases and the J gene lost 6 bases, with 10 bases spanning the gap. The V gene's germline CDR1 is LGHDT and CDR2 YNNKEL (reference sequence). The DNA of the CDR3 is TGTGCCAGCAGCCTTAAGGACGGTCAGCCCCAGCATTTT. It encodes CASSLKDGQPQHF.

This clonotype was seen at least ten times. The chain carries TRBV12-3 or TRBV12-4 and TRBJ2-1; tentatively, D is TRBD2 (5 bases). CDR3 length: 16 residues. Trimming cost V 0 bases and J 3 bases, with 12 bases left between them. CDR3 nucleotides: TGTGCCAGCAGTTTAGCGAGCGGCGCTTTCTACAATGAGCAGTTCTTC. Protein: CASSLASGAFYNEQFF.

This clonotype was counted many times. The chain recombines TRBV12-3 or TRBV12-4 with TRBJ2-2; 8 nucleotides align to TRBD2. The CDR3 extends over 13 amino acids. Trimming cost V 10 bases and J 3 bases; bases outside gene matches: 4. For the CDR3, the DNA is TGTGCCATTGGGACTAGTCACACCGGGGAGCTGTTTTTT. Amino acids: CAIGTSHTGELFF.

This clonotype was detected many times. The chain couples TRBV3-1 to TRBJ1-2, with 7 bases identical to TRBD1. The CDR3 is made up of 13 amino acids. Germline trimming cut 3 bases from V and 4 bases from J; bases unmatched to any gene: 2. Per germline, CDR1 LGHDT and CDR2 YNNKEL (reference sequence). CDR3 residues: CASSQRTGYGYTF. The CDR3 coding sequence is TGTGCCAGCAGCCAGAGGACAGGCTATGGCTACACCTTC.

The sample holds many counts of this clonotype. The J gene is TRBJ2-7, the V gene TRBV5-1, with 9 bases that match TRBD1. CDR3 size: 15 residues. The germline V gene encodes CDR1 SGHRS and CDR2 YFSETQ. The V gene end was trimmed by 5 bases and the J gene end by 7 bases; junction bases not matched to a gene: 13. CDR3 sequence: CASRINPGQGWEQYF. The CDR3 DNA sequence: TGCGCCAGCAGGATTAACCCGGGACAGGGATGGGAGCAGTACTTC.

This clonotype was observed at least ten times. The chain has TRBV10-3 and TRBJ2-3, with 8 nucleotides matching TRBD2. CDR1 is ENHRY, CDR2 SYGVKD, per germline. V was clipped by 7 bases and J by 2 bases; unmatched bases: 8. This CDR3 spans 15 amino acids. The CDR3 DNA is TGTGCCATCAAACGCGGGACTAGGGACACAGATACGCAGTATTTT. Translation gives CAIKRGTRDTDTQYF.

This clonotype has only a few counts. This sequence joins TRBV3-1 and TRBJ2-5; 7 bases line up with TRBD1. The V segment lost 3 bases and the J segment 1 base; nucleotides outside the gene matches: 5. Germline lookup yields CDR1 LGHDT and CDR2 YNNKEL (reference sequence). The CDR3 totals 15 residues. CDR3 DNA sequence: TGTGCCAGCAGCCATTGGGGACAGACCCAAGAGACCCAGTACTTC. Translated: CASSHWGQTQETQYF.

At least ten counts were recorded for this clonotype. The chain carries TRBV29-1 and TRBJ2-7, with 7 bases identical to TRBD1. The CDR3 extends over 12 amino acids. With V trimmed by 4 bases and J by 3 bases, 3 bases remained unmatched. Germline V gene lookup returns CDR1 SQVTM and CDR2 ANQGSEA. CDR3 DNA: TGCAGCGTTGGCAGGGGGAGCTACGAGCAGTACTTC. Translated, it gives CSVGRGSYEQYF.

This clonotype was observed at least ten times. This chain connects TRBV24-1 to TRBJ2-1, with D hard to call. CDR1 is KGHDR, CDR2 SFDVKD, per germline. The CDR3 runs to 14 residues. Between the trimmed V and J ends, which lost 2 bases and 9 bases, there was a span of 13 bases. DNA of the CDR3: TGTGCCACCAGTGATTCCTCAAGTTTTACTGAGCAGTTCTTC. This translates into CATSDSSSFTEQFF.

This clonotype showed up many times. The chain couples TRBV2 to TRBJ2-1; D not resolved. The CDR3 is made up of 12 amino acids. The V end lost 8 bases, the J end lost 8 bases, and 13 bases lay between the germline ends. Germline V lookup: CDR1 SNHLY, CDR2 FYNNEI. The CDR3 sequence is CASRRWGDEQFF. DNA for the CDR3: TGTGCCAGCCGAAGGTGGGGTGATGAGCAGTTCTTC.

The chain employs TRBV6-6 and TRBJ1-2, with 8 nucleotides matching TRBD1. CDR3 size: 15 residues. Germline V gives CDR1 MNHNY, CDR2 SVGAGI (reference sequence). Trimming removed 0 bases from V and 4 bases from J; junction bases left unmatched: 4. The CDR3 DNA is TGTGCCAGCAGTTACTCCCAGGGGGCCCCCTATGGCTACACCTTC. This encodes CASSYSQGAPYGYTF.

This clonotype has a count of ten or more. The V call is TRBV12-3 or TRBV12-4, the J call TRBJ1-5; D not resolved. The CDR3 sequence is 16 residues long. V was pared by 5 bases and J by 0 bases, with 14 bases between. CDR3 protein: CASSPGPMVSNQPQHF. CDR3 bases: TGTGCCAGCAGTCCCGGGCCGATGGTTAGCAATCAGCCCCAGCATTTT.

This clonotype was seen at least ten times. The CDR3 sequence is CASSLTGDDGYTF. CDR3 bases: TGTGCCAGCTCACTAACAGGGGATGATGGCTACACCTTC. This rearrangement joins TRBV18 to TRBJ1-2; TRBD1 agrees at 7 bases. This CDR3 is built from 13 residues. V was clipped by 4 bases and J by 6 bases; unmatched bases: 5. Per germline, CDR1 KGHSH and CDR2 LQKENI.

This clonotype was observed many times. The genes are TRBV5-1 and TRBJ1-2; D uncertain. Germline V gene sequence: CDR1 SGHRS, CDR2 YFSETQ. V was cut by 0 bases and J by 2 bases, with 8 bases left in between. This CDR3 has 14 residues. The CDR3 nucleotides are TGCGCCAGCAGCTTGGACCAGGCGAACTATGGCTACACCTTC. Encoded protein: CASSLDQANYGYTF.

This chain links TRBV3-1 with TRBJ1-5; D gene ambiguous. There are 15 residues in the CDR3. V lost 1 base, J lost 0 bases, and 7 bases lay in between. In germline, CDR1 is LGHDT, CDR2 YNNKEL (reference sequence). Here the CDR3 reads CASSQGYYSNQPQHF. For the CDR3, the DNA is TGTGCCAGCAGCCAAGGATACTATAGCAATCAGCCCCAGCATTTT.